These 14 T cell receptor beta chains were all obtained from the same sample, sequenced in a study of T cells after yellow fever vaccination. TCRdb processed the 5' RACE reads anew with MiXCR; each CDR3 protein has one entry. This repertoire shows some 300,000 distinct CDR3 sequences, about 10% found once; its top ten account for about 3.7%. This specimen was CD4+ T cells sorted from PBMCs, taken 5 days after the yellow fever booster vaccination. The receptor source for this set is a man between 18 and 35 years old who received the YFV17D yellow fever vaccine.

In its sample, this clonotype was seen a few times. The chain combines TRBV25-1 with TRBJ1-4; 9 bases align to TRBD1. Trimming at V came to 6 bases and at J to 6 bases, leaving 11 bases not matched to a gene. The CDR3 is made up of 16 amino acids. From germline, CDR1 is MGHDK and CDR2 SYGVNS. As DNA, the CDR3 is TGTGCCAGCAGCTCGCAACAGGGGGCGTTCTATGAAAAACTGTTTTTT. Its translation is CASSSQQGAFYEKLFF.

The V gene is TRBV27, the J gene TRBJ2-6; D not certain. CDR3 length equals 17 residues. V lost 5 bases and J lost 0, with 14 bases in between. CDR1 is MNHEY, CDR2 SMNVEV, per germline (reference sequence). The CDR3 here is CASSPTASSSGANVLTF. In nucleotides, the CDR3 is TGTGCCAGCAGTCCCACAGCCTCAAGCTCTGGGGCCAACGTCCTGACTTTC. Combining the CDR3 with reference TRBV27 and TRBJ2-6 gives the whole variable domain EAQVTQNPRYLITVTGKKLTVTCSQNMNHEYMSWYRQDPGLGLRQIYYSMNVEVTDKGDVPEGYKVSRKEKRNFPLILESPSPNQTSLYFCASSPTASSSGANVLTFGAGSRLTVL.

The CDR3 bases are TGCGCCAGCAGCGTAGGACAGGGCGCGAAAGAGACCCAGTACTTC. Translation: CASSVGQGAKETQYF. J is TRBJ2-5 and V is TRBV5-1, with TRBD1 identical over 8 bases. Trimming removed 4 bases from V and 3 bases from J; junction bases left unmatched: 8. This CDR3 has 15 residues. CDR1 is SGHRS, CDR2 YFSETQ, per germline.

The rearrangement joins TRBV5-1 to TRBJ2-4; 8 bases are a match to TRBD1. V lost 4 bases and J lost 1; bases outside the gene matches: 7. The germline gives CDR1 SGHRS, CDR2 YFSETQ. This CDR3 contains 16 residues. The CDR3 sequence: CASSVDRGTAKNIQYF. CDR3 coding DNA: TGCGCCAGCAGCGTAGACAGGGGTACGGCCAAAAACATTCAGTACTTC. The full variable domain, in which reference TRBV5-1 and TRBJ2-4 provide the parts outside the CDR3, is KAGVTQTPRYLIKTRGQQVTLSCSPISGHRSVSWYQQTPGQGLQFLFEYFSETQRNKGNFPGRFSGRQFSNSRSEMNVSTLELGDSALYLCASSVDRGTAKNIQYFGAGTRLSVL.

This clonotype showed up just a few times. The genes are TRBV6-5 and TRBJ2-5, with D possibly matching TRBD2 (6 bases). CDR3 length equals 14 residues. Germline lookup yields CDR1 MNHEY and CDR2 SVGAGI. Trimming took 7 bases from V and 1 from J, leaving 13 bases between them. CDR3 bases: TGTGCCAGCACTGATCCCGGGGGCCAAGAGACCCAGTACTTC. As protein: CASTDPGGQETQYF.

CDR3 bases: TGTGCCAGCAGCGTAGAAGCGACGGTTGAAGCTTTCTTT. Amino acids: CASSVEATVEAFF. V gene TRBV7-8 combines with J gene TRBJ1-1, with D unresolved. Germline CDR1 and CDR2: SGHVS and FQNEAQ. The ends were cut back, 5 bases at V and 7 bases at J, with 14 bases in the middle. The CDR3 has 13 amino acids.

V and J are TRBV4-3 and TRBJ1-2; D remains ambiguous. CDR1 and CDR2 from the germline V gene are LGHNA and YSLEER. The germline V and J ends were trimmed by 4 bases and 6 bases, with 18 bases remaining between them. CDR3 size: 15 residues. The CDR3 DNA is TGCGCCAGCAGCCCGAACTTGGGGAGGAAGGATGGCTACACCTTC. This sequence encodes CASSPNLGRKDGYTF.

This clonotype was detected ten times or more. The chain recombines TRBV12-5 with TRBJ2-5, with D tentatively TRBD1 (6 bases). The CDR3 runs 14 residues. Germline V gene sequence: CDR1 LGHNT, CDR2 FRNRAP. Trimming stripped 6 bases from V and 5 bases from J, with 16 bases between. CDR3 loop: CASGWDTTGETQYF. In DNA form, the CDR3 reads TGTGCTAGTGGATGGGACACCACCGGGGAGACCCAGTACTTC.

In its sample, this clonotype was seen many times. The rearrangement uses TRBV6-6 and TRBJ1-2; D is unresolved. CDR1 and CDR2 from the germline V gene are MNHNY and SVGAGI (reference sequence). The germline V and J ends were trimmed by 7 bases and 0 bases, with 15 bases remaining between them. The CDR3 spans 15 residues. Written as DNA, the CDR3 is TGTGCCAGCATTACGGGGTTCACCACTAACTATGGCTACACCTTC. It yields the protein CASITGFTTNYGYTF.

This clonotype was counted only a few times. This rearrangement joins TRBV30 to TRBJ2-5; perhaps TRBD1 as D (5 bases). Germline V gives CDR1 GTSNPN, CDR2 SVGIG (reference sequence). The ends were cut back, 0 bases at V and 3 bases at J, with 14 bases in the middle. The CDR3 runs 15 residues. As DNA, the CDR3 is TGTGCCTGGAGTGTTGCAGGGTTTGGTGAAGAGACCCAGTACTTC. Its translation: CAWSVAGFGEETQYF.

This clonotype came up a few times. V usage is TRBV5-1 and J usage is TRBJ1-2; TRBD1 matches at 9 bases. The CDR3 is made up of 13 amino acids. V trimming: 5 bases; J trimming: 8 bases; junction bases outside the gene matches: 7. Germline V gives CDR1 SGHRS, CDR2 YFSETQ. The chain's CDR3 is CASSYRTGEGYTF. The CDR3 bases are TGCGCCAGCAGTTACAGGACAGGGGAAGGCTACACCTTC.

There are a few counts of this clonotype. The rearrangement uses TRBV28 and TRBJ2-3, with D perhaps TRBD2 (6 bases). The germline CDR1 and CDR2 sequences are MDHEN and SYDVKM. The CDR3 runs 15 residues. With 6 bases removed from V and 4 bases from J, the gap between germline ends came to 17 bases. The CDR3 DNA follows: TGTGCCAGCAGCCCGCGACTCGCGGGGTCAGATACGCAGTATTTT. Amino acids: CASSPRLAGSDTQYF.

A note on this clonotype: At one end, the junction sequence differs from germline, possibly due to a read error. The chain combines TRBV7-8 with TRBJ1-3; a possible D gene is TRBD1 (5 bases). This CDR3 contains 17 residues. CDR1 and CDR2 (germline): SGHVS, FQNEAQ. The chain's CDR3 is CASSLRGRRDSGNTIHF. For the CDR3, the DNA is TGTGCCAGCAGCTTAAGGGGCCGGCGGGACTCTGGAAACACCATACATTTT.

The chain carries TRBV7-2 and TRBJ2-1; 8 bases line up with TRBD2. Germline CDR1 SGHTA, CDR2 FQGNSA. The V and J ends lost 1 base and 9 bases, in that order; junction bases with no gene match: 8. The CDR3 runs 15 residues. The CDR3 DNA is TGTGCCAGCAGCTTAGTTGTCGGGGGGGCCGTTGAGCAGTTCTTC. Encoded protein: CASSLVVGGAVEQFF.